This T cell receptor beta chain is from a study of CD8+ T cells in alopecia areata. Study background: Tofacitinib lasted 6 to 18 months, then 6 months off drug. Study observations and caveats: Scalp repertoires also include resident alphabeta T cells from normal skin. TCR sharing across patients was less clear than in mice, possibly HLA-related.

It was from alopecia areata patients that lesional scalp punch biopsies and peripheral blood were collected. Extracted RNA was reverse transcribed, and the resulting cDNA served as sequencing template. Some clones are missing from TCRdb's copy, which holds only in-frame ones; the method was immunoSEQ multiplex PCR. The sample includes about 150,000 clones, around half of them seen just once. The CDR3 contains 15 residues. Germline CDR1 SGHRS, CDR2 YFSETQ. V gave up 0 bases and J gave up 1 base; unmatched junction bases: 3. On this clone itself: As yet, its antigen is unknown.

The material was CD8+ T cells sorted from blood, obtained at week 0. The chain has TRBV5-1 and TRBJ2-7, with 8 bases matching TRBD1. This sequence originates from a human donor with alopecia areata. The CDR3 bases are TGCGCCAGCAGCTTGGGGCGGGACAGGTCCTACGAGCAGTACTTC. Its translation: CASSLGRDRSYEQYF.